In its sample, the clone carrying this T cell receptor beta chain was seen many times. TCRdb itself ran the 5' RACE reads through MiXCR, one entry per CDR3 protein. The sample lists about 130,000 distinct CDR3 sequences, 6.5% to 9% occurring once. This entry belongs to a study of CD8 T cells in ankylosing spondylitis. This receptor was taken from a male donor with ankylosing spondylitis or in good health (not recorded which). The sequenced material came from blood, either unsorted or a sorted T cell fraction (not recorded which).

CDR3 in amino acids: CASSLDGTSGLRELFF. The CDR3 DNA sequence: TGTGCCAGCAGCTTAGACGGGACTAGCGGCCTCCGGGAGCTGTTTTTT. The J gene is TRBJ2-2, the V gene TRBV7-2; 11 bases line up with TRBD2. V shed 1 base and J 9 bases; nucleotides not matched to a gene: 7. CDR3 length: 16 residues. Germline V lookup: CDR1 SGHTA, CDR2 FQGNSA.